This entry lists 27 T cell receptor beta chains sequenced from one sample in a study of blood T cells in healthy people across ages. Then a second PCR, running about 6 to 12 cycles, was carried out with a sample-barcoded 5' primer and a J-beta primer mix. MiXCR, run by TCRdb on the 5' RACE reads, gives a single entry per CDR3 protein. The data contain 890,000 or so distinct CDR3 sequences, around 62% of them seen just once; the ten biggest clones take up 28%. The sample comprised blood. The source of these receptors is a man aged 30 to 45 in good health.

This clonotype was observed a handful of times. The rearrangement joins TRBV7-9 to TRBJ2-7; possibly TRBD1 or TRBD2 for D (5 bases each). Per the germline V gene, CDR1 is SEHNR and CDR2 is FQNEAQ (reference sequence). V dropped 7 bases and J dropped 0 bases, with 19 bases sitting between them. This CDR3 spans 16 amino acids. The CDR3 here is CASNYVGEGSSYEQYF. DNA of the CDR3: TGTGCCAGCAACTACGTTGGCGAGGGGAGCTCCTACGAGCAGTACTTC.

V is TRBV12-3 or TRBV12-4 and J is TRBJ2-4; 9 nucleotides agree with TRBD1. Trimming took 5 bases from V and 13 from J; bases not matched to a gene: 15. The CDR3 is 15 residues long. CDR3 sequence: CASSLLQWTGVEQYF. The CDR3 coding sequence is TGTGCCAGCAGTCTACTTCAGTGGACAGGGGTTGAGCAGTACTTC.

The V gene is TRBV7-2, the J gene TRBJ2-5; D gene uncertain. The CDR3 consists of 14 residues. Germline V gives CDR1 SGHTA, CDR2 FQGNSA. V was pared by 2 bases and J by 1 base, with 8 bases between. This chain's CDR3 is CASSLRASQETQYF. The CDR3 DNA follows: TGTGCCAGCAGCTTAAGGGCTAGCCAAGAGACCCAGTACTTC.

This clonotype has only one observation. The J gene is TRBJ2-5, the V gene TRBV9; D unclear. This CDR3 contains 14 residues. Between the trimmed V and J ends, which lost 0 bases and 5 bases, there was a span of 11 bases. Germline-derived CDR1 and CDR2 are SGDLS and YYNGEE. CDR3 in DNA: TGTGCCAGCAGCGTAGTAGCCCTGCGGGAGACCCAGTACTTC. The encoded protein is CASSVVALRETQYF.

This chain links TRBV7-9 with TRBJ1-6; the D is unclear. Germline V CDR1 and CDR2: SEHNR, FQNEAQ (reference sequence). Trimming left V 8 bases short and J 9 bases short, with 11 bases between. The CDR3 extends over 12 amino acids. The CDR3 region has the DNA TGTGCCAGCGGCTATCAGAGTTCACCCCTCCACTTT. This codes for CASGYQSSPLHF.

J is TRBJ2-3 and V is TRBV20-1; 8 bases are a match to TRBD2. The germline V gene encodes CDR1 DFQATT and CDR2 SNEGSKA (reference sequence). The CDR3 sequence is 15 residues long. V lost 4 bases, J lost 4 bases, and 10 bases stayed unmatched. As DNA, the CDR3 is TGCAGTGCTAAACCACGGGGGGGTTTCGCAGATACGCAGTATTTT. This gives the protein CSAKPRGGFADTQYF.

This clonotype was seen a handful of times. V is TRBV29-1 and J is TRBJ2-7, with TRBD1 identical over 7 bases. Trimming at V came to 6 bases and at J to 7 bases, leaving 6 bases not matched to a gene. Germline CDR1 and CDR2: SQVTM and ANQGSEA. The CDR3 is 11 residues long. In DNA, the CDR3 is TGCAGCGTCGGGACAGAGGGAGAGCAGTACTTC. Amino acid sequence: CSVGTEGEQYF.

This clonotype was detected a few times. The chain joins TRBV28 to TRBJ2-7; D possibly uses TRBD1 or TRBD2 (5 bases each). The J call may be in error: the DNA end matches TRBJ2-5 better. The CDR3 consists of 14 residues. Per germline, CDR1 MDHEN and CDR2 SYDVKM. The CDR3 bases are TGTGCCAGCAGTCTAATAGGGGCGGGAGAGACCCAGTACTTC. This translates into CASSLIGAGETQYF.

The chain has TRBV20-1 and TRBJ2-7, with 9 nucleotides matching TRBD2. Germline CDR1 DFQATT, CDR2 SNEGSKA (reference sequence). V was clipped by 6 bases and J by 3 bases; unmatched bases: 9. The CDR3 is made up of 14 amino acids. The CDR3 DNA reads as TGCAGTGCCATCCTAGCGGGGCCTTACTACGAGCAGTACTTC. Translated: CSAILAGPYYEQYF.

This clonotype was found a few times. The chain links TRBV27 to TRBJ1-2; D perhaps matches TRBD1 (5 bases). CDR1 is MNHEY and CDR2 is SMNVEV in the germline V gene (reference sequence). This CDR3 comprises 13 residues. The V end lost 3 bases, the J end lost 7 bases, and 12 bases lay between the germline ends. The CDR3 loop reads CASSFRDQSGYTF. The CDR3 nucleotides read TGTGCCAGCAGTTTCAGGGATCAGAGTGGCTACACCTTC.

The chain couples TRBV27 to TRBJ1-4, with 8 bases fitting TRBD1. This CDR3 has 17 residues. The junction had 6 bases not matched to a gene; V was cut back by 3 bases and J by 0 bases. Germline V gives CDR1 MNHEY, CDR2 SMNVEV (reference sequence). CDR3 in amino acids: CASSFFGQGATNEKLFF. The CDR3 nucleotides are TGTGCCAGCAGTTTTTTCGGACAGGGCGCAACTAATGAAAAACTGTTTTTT. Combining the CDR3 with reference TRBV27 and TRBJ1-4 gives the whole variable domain EAQVTQNPRYLITVTGKKLTVTCSQNMNHEYMSWYRQDPGLGLRQIYYSMNVEVTDKGDVPEGYKVSRKEKRNFPLILESPSPNQTSLYFCASSFFGQGATNEKLFFGSGTQLSVL.

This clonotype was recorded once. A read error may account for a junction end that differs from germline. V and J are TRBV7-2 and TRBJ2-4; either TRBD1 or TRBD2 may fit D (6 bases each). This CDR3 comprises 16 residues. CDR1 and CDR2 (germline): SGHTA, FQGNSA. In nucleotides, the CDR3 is TGTGCCAGCAGCCCGGGGGCCGGGTTAGCCAAAAACGTTCAGTACTTC. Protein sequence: CASSPGAGLAKNVQYF.

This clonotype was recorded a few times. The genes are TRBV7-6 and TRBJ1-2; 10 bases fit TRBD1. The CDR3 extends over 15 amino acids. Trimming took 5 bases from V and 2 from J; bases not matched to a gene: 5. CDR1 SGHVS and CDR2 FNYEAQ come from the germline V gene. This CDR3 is CASSKRTGGNYGYTF. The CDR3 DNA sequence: TGTGCCAGCAGCAAGCGGACAGGGGGGAACTATGGCTACACCTTC. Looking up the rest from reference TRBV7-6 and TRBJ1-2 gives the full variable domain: GAGVSQSPRYKVTKRGQDVALRCDPISGHVSLYWYRQALGQGPEFLTYFNYEAQQDKSGLPNDRFSAERPEGSISTLTIQRTEQRDSAMYRCASSKRTGGNYGYTFGSGTRLTVV.

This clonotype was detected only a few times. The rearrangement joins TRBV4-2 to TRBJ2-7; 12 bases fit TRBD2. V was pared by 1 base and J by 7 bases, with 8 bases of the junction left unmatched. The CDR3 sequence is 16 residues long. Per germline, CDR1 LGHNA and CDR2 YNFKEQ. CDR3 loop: CASSQALAGGIREQYF. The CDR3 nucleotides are TGTGCCAGCAGCCAAGCTCTAGCGGGGGGGATCAGGGAGCAGTACTTC.

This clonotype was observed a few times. The CDR3 sequence is CSGSATGGGETQYF. CDR3 sequence (DNA): TGCAGCGGATCCGCCACGGGGGGTGGCGAGACCCAGTACTTC. The chain combines TRBV29-1 with TRBJ2-5; 7 bases agree with TRBD2. Germline assignment: CDR1 SQVTM and CDR2 ANQGSEA. The CDR3 has 14 residues. V lost 7 bases, J lost 5 bases, and 13 bases stayed unmatched.

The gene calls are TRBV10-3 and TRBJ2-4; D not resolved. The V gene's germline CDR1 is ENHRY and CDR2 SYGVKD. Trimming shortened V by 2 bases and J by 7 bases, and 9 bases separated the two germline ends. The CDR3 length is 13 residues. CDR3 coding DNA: TGTGCCATCAGTGAGGCCCTGGGGAACATTCAGTACTTC. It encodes CAISEALGNIQYF.

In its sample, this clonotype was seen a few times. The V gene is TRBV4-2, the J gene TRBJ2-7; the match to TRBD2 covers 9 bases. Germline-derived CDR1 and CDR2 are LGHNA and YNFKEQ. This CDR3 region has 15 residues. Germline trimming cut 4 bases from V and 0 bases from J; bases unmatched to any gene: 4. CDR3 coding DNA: TGTGCCAGCAGCCCCAAGACTAGCGGCTCCTACGAGCAGTACTTC. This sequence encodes CASSPKTSGSYEQYF.

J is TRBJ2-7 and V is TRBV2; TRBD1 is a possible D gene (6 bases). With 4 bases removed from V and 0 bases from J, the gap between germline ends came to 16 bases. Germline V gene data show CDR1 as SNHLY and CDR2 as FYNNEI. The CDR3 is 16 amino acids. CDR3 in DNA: TGTGCCAGCAGTGGGGCCGGGACACCGAGCTCCTACGAGCAGTACTTC. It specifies CASSGAGTPSSYEQYF.

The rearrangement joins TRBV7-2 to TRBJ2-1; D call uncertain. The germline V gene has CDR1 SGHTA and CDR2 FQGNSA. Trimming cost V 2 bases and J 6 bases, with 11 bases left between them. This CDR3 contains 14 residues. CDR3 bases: TGTGCCAGCAGCTTAAGGTACCTCAGCAATGAGCAGTTCTTC. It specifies CASSLRYLSNEQFF.

The CDR3 bases are TGCGCCAGCAGCCCTGAAGACGGCCCCTTCTACGAGCAGTACTTC. It encodes CASSPEDGPFYEQYF. The gene calls are TRBV5-1 and TRBJ2-1, with D unclear. The J call is in doubt because the DNA end fits TRBJ2-7 better. CDR1 and CDR2 from the germline V gene are SGHRS and YFSETQ. This CDR3 has 15 amino acids.

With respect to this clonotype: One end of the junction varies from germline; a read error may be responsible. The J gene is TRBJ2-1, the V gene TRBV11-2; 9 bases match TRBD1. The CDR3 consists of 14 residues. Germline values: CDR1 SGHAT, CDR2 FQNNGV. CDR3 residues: CASSLRTGAYEQFF. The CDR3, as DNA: TGCGCCAGCAGCCTCAGGACAGGGGCCTACGAGCAGTTCTTC.

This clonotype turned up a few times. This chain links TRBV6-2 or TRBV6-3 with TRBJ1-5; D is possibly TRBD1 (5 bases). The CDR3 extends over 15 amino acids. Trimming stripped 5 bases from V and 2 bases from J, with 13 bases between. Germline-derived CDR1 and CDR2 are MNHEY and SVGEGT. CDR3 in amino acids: CASSPRGYRNQPQHF. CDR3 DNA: TGTGCCAGCAGTCCTAGGGGTTACCGCAATCAGCCCCAGCATTTT.

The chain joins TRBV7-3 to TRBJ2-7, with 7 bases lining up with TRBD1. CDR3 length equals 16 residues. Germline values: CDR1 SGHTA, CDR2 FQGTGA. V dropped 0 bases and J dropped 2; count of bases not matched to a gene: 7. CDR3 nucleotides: TGTGCCAGCAGCTTAACTTCGACAGGGATCCCCTACGAGCAGTACTTC. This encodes CASSLTSTGIPYEQYF.

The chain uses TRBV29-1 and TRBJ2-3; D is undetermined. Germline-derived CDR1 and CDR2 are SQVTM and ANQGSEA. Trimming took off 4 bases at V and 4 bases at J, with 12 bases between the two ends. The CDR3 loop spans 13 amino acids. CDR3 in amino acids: CSVGNIGADTQYF. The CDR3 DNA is TGCAGCGTTGGCAATATTGGGGCAGATACGCAGTATTTT.

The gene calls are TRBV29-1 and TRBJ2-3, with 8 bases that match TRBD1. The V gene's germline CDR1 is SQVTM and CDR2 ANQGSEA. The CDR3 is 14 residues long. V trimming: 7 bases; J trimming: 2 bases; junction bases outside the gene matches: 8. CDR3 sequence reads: CSAGMGQDTDTQYF. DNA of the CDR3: TGCAGCGCCGGCATGGGACAGGACACAGATACGCAGTATTTT.

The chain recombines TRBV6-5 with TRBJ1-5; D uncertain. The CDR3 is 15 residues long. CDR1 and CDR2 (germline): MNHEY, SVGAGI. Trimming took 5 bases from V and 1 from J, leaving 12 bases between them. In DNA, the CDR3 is TGTGCCAGCAGTGGAAGAGGGTCGAGCAATCAGCCCCAGCATTTT. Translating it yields CASSGRGSSNQPQHF.

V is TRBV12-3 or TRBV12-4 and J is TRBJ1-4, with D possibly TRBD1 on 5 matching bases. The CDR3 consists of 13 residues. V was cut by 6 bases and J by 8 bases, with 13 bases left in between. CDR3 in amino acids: CASRSGVGEKLFF. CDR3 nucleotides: TGTGCCAGCAGGTCGGGGGTCGGAGAAAAACTGTTTTTT.